This TCR beta chain is drawn from a study of shared clonotypes between healthy human individuals. The study's findings and limits: The sharing of approximately 4.6% of naive CD4 clonotypes was seen across several donors. Investigators expected sequencing depth to affect clonotype sharing among donors. Collection of samples was limited to blood; tissue repertoires likely differ.

Unmatched junction bases numbered 12, after V lost 4 bases and J lost 5 bases. This CDR3 comprises 16 residues. The germline V gene encodes CDR1 SGHVS and CDR2 FQNEAQ. Once extracted for a subset, genomic DNA was divided evenly among several immunoSEQ plates. Some clones are missing from TCRdb's copy, which holds only in-frame ones; the method was immunoSEQ multiplex PCR. The repertoire includes about 2 million clones, over 85% of them detected once, and 0.1% to 0.15% sits in the top ten. With regard to this clone: Antigen: not known.

This sequence originates from a man aged 18 to 30 in good health. Sequenced: naive CD4+ T cells sorted from blood. Subset meaning: CD45RA+ positively selected. The chain uses TRBV7-8 and TRBJ2-7, with 9 bases aligning to TRBD1. Here the CDR3 DNA reads TGTGCCAGCAGCTCGGTAAGGGACAGGGTTGTCCACGAGCAGTACTTC. Translation: CASSSVRDRVVHEQYF.